These 22 T cell receptor beta chains share one sample of origin, sequenced in a study of cytomegalovirus exposure and HLA in healthy donors. Vbeta (60) and Jbeta (13) primers were used in the PCR. Produced via immunoSEQ multiplex PCR; TCRdb's table is partial and in-frame only. Its listing shows around 31,000 clones. The sequenced material came from PBMCs. The receptor set was obtained from a man aged 25 to 40 in good health and CMV-seronegative.

Judged by frequency, this clone is medium-sized (0.01 to 0.1%). The chain combines TRBV2 with TRBJ1-5, with 8 bases identical to TRBD1. V lost 8 bases and J lost 10; bases outside the gene matches: 13. Germline CDR1 reads SNHLY; CDR2 reads FYNNEI. The CDR3 sequence is 14 residues long. The CDR3 region is CASLAGQGGRPQHF. CDR3 nucleotide sequence: TGTGCCAGCCTTGCCGGACAGGGAGGACGACCCCAGCATTTT.

The chain carries TRBV5-1 and TRBJ2-1; 11 bases agree with TRBD2. This CDR3 is 17 amino acids long. With V trimmed by 1 base and J by 5 bases, 8 bases remained unmatched. The germline V gene has CDR1 SGHRS and CDR2 YFSETQ. The CDR3: CASSLFVAGGLNNEQFF. CDR3 DNA sequence: TGCGCCAGCAGCTTGTTTGTAGCGGGAGGGCTAAACAATGAGCAGTTCTTC.

The chain couples TRBV6-1 to TRBJ2-1; weak D call: TRBD2 (6 bases). Trimming shortened V by 9 bases and J by 0 bases, and 12 bases separated the two germline ends. The germline gives CDR1 MNHNS, CDR2 SASEGT. The CDR3 sequence is 14 residues long. The CDR3 reads CASWLGSSYNEQFF. The CDR3 DNA is TGTGCCAGTTGGCTCGGGAGCTCCTACAATGAGCAGTTCTTC.

The chain recombines TRBV11-2 with TRBJ2-1; TRBD2 aligns across 8 bases. The CDR3 consists of 14 residues. J lost 6 bases, V lost 3 bases, and 4 bases had no gene match. CDR1 is SGHAT, CDR2 FQNNGV, per germline. In nucleotides, the CDR3 is TGTGCCAGCAGCTTGGGTACTAGCGGCAATGAGCAGTTCTTC. Protein product: CASSLGTSGNEQFF.

This chain links TRBV29-1 with TRBJ2-7; D might be TRBD2 (5 bases). The CDR3 runs 12 residues. The V gene lost 3 bases and the J gene lost 2 bases, with 8 bases spanning the gap. Germline V CDR1 and CDR2: SQVTM, ANQGSEA. CDR3 sequence (DNA): TGCAGCGTTGAGGACGGGACCTACGAGCAGTACTTC. This encodes CSVEDGTYEQYF.

The V gene is TRBV5-1, the J gene TRBJ2-7; 10 positions agree with TRBD2. Germline V lookup: CDR1 SGHRS, CDR2 YFSETQ. The CDR3 sequence is 14 residues long. The J segment lost 4 bases and the V segment lost 4 bases, leaving 5 bases of the junction unmatched. The CDR3 nucleotides read TGCGCCAGCAGCGAAGGGACTAGCGCGTACGAGCAGTACTTC. As protein: CASSEGTSAYEQYF.

The genes are TRBV5-1 and TRBJ1-2, with 9 bases that match TRBD1. The CDR3 extends over 16 amino acids. Germline V CDR1 and CDR2: SGHRS, YFSETQ. V lost 4 bases and J lost 6; bases outside the gene matches: 13. CDR3: CASSRDGTGYRHGYTF. Written as DNA, the CDR3 is TGCGCCAGCAGCCGCGACGGGACAGGGTACCGCCATGGCTACACCTTC. Using reference TRBV5-1 and TRBJ1-2 for the parts outside the CDR3, the full variable domain is KAGVTQTPRYLIKTRGQQVTLSCSPISGHRSVSWYQQTPGQGLQFLFEYFSETQRNKGNFPGRFSGRQFSNSRSEMNVSTLELGDSALYLCASSRDGTGYRHGYTFGSGTRLTVV.

The chain is built from TRBV5-1 and TRBJ2-7; TRBD1 is a possible D gene (6 bases). This CDR3 has 15 residues. Germline CDR1 SGHRS, CDR2 YFSETQ. Trimming stripped 0 bases from V and 2 bases from J, with 12 bases between. The CDR3 DNA reads TGCGCCAGCAGCTTGGGCAACAGGGTAACCTACGAGCAGTACTTC. It specifies CASSLGNRVTYEQYF.

CDR3 DNA sequence: TGTGCCAGCAGTATAGGGGATTTGACCTCCAATGAGCAGTTCTTC. Encoded protein: CASSIGDLTSNEQFF. The chain employs TRBV28 and TRBJ2-1, with D possibly matching TRBD1 (5 bases). The V end lost 5 bases, the J end lost 6 bases, and 17 bases lay between the germline ends. The CDR3 is made up of 15 amino acids. CDR1 is MDHEN and CDR2 is SYDVKM in the germline V gene.

The chain carries TRBV18 and TRBJ1-3; a possible D gene is TRBD1 (5 bases). Trimming took 0 bases from V and 1 from J, leaving 13 bases between them. This CDR3 comprises 17 residues. The germline V gene encodes CDR1 KGHSH and CDR2 LQKENI. The CDR3 DNA sequence: TGTGCCAGCTCACCACCCGGGCAGGGACTATCTGGAAACACCATATATTTT. Protein: CASSPPGQGLSGNTIYF.

The V and J genes are TRBV5-1 and TRBJ2-6, with 8 bases identical to TRBD1. The V segment lost 0 bases and the J segment 1 base; nucleotides outside the gene matches: 3. CDR1 SGHRS and CDR2 YFSETQ come from the germline V gene. The CDR3 is 17 amino acids. CDR3 residues: CASSLDRGVSGANVLTF. The CDR3 DNA sequence: TGCGCCAGCAGCTTGGACAGGGGGGTTTCTGGGGCCAACGTCCTGACTTTC.

The chain uses TRBV18 and TRBJ2-5; D perhaps matches TRBD2 (6 bases). The germline V gene has CDR1 KGHSH and CDR2 LQKENI. This CDR3 contains 14 residues. V dropped 6 bases and J dropped 2 bases, with 13 bases sitting between them. The CDR3 sequence is CASSPGLNQETQYF. As DNA, the CDR3 is TGTGCCAGCTCCCCGGGACTGAATCAAGAGACCCAGTACTTC.

V and J are TRBV19 and TRBJ1-5; weak D call: TRBD1 (6 bases). V was cut by 3 bases and J by 0 bases, with 18 bases left in between. Germline V gene sequence: CDR1 LNHDA, CDR2 SQIVND (reference sequence). The CDR3 length is 18 residues. The CDR3, as DNA: TGTGCCAGTAGTATGCAATCCCAGGGGATGCTTAGCAATCAGCCCCAGCATTTT. Amino acid sequence: CASSMQSQGMLSNQPQHF.

The chain carries TRBV9 and TRBJ2-7, with 11 positions matching TRBD2. The germline V gene has CDR1 SGDLS and CDR2 YYNGEE. With 0 bases clipped from V and 3 bases from J, the junction kept 8 bases outside the gene matches. The CDR3 has 17 residues. CDR3 region: CASSVGLSGGAGYEQYF. As DNA, the CDR3 is TGTGCCAGCAGCGTAGGGCTTAGCGGGGGGGCTGGCTACGAGCAGTACTTC.

This sequence joins TRBV6-1 and TRBJ1-5; 7 bases fit TRBD1. V dropped 2 bases and J dropped 5; count of bases not matched to a gene: 9. Germline V gene data show CDR1 as MNHNS and CDR2 as SASEGT. This CDR3 region has 16 residues. CDR3 region: CASSEKEARGYQPQHF. In nucleotides, the CDR3 is TGTGCCAGCAGTGAAAAGGAGGCCAGGGGGTATCAGCCCCAGCATTTT.

The rearrangement links TRBV4-1 to TRBJ2-3; 11 nucleotides agree with TRBD2. The ends lost 0 bases at V and 13 bases at J; junction bases unmatched: 6. Germline V lookup: CDR1 MGHRA, CDR2 YSYEKL. The CDR3 has 14 amino acids. CDR3 sequence reads: CASSQDRTLAGEYF. The CDR3, as DNA: TGCGCCAGCAGCCAAGACAGGACACTAGCGGGAGAGTATTTT.

The rearrangement joins TRBV7-6 to TRBJ2-5; 8 bases agree with TRBD2. The germline V gene has CDR1 SGHVS and CDR2 FNYEAQ. Trimming took 2 bases from V and 5 from J; bases not matched to a gene: 1. The CDR3 has 13 residues. CDR3 nucleotide sequence: TGTGCCAGCAGCTTAACGGGGGGGGAGACCCAGTACTTC. Translated: CASSLTGGETQYF.

This clone is classed as medium-sized by frequency. The V gene is TRBV19, the J gene TRBJ1-1, with D possibly TRBD1 on 6 matching bases. V was pared by 4 bases and J by 5 bases, with 17 bases between. This CDR3 is built from 15 residues. Germline CDR1 LNHDA, CDR2 SQIVND (reference sequence). The CDR3 DNA reads TGTGCCAGTAGTAACTCACAGGGTTGGCCGACTGAAGCTTTCTTT. This translates into CASSNSQGWPTEAFF.

The chain carries TRBV5-1 and TRBJ2-7; a weak D match, TRBD2 (6 bases). CDR1 and CDR2 from the germline V gene are SGHRS and YFSETQ. V gave up 4 bases and J gave up 3 bases, with 17 bases separating them. This CDR3 has 15 residues. Written as DNA, the CDR3 is TGCGCCAGCAGCCTACTGCAAGGGACTGGCTACGAGCAGTACTTC. Its protein product is CASSLLQGTGYEQYF.

The rearrangement joins TRBV5-1 to TRBJ2-3, with 8 bases that match TRBD2. V trimming: 1 base; J trimming: 0 bases; junction bases outside the gene matches: 7. From germline, CDR1 is SGHRS and CDR2 YFSETQ. The CDR3 covers 17 residues. CDR3 sequence: CASSLLPAGDSTDTQYF. DNA for the CDR3: TGCGCCAGCAGCTTGCTCCCAGCGGGAGACAGCACAGATACGCAGTATTTT.

The V call is TRBV7-9, the J call TRBJ1-6; TRBD1 agrees at 9 bases. Germline CDR1 SEHNR, CDR2 FQNEAQ (reference sequence). The length of the CDR3 is 14 residues. Trimming cost V 5 bases and J 9 bases; bases outside gene matches: 5. CDR3 nucleotides: TGTGCCAGCAGCGCGACAGGGGGTAGTTCACCCCTCCACTTT. This gives the protein CASSATGGSSPLHF.

The chain is built from TRBV7-2 and TRBJ2-2, with 8 bases aligning to TRBD2. CDR1 and CDR2 from the germline V gene are SGHTA and FQGNSA. This CDR3 is 13 amino acids long. The V segment lost 3 bases and the J segment 10 bases; nucleotides outside the gene matches: 4. The CDR3 DNA reads as TGTGCCAGCAGCTTGGAAGCGGGGGAGGAGCTGTTTTTT. This encodes CASSLEAGEELFF.